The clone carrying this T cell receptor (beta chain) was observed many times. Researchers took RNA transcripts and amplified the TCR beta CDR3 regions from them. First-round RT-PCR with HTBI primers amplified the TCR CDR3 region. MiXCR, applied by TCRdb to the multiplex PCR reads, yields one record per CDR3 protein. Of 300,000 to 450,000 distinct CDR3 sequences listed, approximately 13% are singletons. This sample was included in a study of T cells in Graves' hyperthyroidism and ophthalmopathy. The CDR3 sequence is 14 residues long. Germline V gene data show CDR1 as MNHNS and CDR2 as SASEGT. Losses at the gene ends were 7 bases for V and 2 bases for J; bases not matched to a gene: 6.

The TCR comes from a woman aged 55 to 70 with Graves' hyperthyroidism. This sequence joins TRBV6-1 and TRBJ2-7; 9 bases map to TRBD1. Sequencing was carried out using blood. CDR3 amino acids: CASNRQGGAYEQYF. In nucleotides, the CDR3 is TGTGCCAGCAATCGACAGGGGGGTGCCTACGAGCAGTACTTC.